Below are 24 T cell receptor beta chains sequenced from a single sample in a study of blood T cell repertoires in COVID-19. TCRdb's table, derived via immunoSEQ multiplex PCR, lists solely in-frame clones and lacks some. This table holds a few hundred thousand clones, roughly 77% found once. Input material: PBMCs or T cells enriched from blood (not recorded which). All receptors derive from a man between 40 and 49 years old who had recovered from COVID-19.

This chain's CDR3 is CASSRGGGSGNTIYF. CDR3 DNA sequence: TGTGCCAGTAGTAGGGGCGGTGGCTCTGGAAACACCATATATTTT. The rearrangement uses TRBV19 and TRBJ1-3; possible D gene TRBD1, 5 bases. V was trimmed by 4 bases and J by 0 bases, leaving 10 bases between them. Germline V gene lookup returns CDR1 LNHDA and CDR2 SQIVND (reference sequence). This CDR3 comprises 15 residues.

The chain couples TRBV2 to TRBJ1-4; TRBD1 is a possible D gene (6 bases). CDR1 is SNHLY, CDR2 FYNNEI, per germline. V was clipped by 7 bases and J by 2 bases, with 17 bases between them. The CDR3 extends over 16 amino acids. Here the CDR3 reads CASTRKGGYTNEKLFF. CDR3 sequence (DNA): TGTGCCAGCACCCGAAAGGGGGGGTATACTAATGAAAAACTGTTTTTT.

The chain links TRBV6-1 to TRBJ1-5, with D unclear. The germline gives CDR1 MNHNS, CDR2 SASEGT. Trimming took 3 bases from V and 0 from J, leaving 9 bases between them. The CDR3 consists of 15 residues. The CDR3 region is CASSELGDSNQPQHF. CDR3 DNA sequence: TGTGCCAGCAGTGAGTTAGGAGATAGCAATCAGCCCCAGCATTTT.

V usage is TRBV2 and J usage is TRBJ1-5, with D possibly TRBD1 on 6 matching bases. CDR3 size: 15 residues. The germline gives CDR1 SNHLY, CDR2 FYNNEI. The V end lost 1 base, the J end lost 6 bases, and 13 bases lay between the germline ends. The CDR3 coding sequence is TGTGCCAGCAGTGAAGGGCAGGGGATTATTCAGCCCCAGCATTTT. Protein product: CASSEGQGIIQPQHF.

The chain combines TRBV7-2 with TRBJ1-5; D is undetermined. CDR3 size: 15 residues. The ends were cut back, 3 bases at V and 7 bases at J, with 16 bases in the middle. Germline CDR1 and CDR2: SGHTA and FQGNSA. This CDR3 reads CASSLQSAVGQPQHF. As DNA, the CDR3 is TGTGCCAGCAGCTTGCAATCTGCCGTGGGCCAGCCCCAGCATTTT.

This clone was counted ten times or more. The CDR3 loop reads CASSPGLAGGQYEQYF. For the CDR3, the DNA is TGTGCCAGCAGTCCAGGACTAGCGGGAGGGCAATACGAGCAGTACTTC. This chain joins TRBV2 and TRBJ2-7; 15 bases map to TRBD2. This CDR3 spans 16 amino acids. Unmatched junction bases numbered 6, after V lost 5 bases and J lost 4 bases. The germline gives CDR1 SNHLY, CDR2 FYNNEI.

The rearrangement uses TRBV7-8 and TRBJ1-2; TRBD1 aligns across 8 bases. This CDR3 comprises 15 residues. The junction had 7 bases not matched to a gene; V was cut back by 5 bases and J by 2 bases. CDR1 and CDR2 from the germline V gene are SGHVS and FQNEAQ. The CDR3 nucleotides read TGTGCCAGCAGCAACATGGGACAGGCGAACTATGGCTACACCTTC. Protein: CASSNMGQANYGYTF. The full variable domain, rest sourced from reference TRBV7-8 and TRBJ1-2, is GAGVSQSPRYKVAKRGQDVALRCDPISGHVSLFWYQQALGQGPEFLTYFQNEAQLDKSGLPSDRFFAERPEGSVSTLKIQRTQQEDSAVYLCASSNMGQANYGYTFGSGTRLTVV.

The rearrangement joins TRBV11-2 to TRBJ2-2; 11 positions agree with TRBD2. J gave up 1 base and V 3 bases, and 10 bases lay outside the gene matches. Per germline, CDR1 SGHAT and CDR2 FQNNGV. This CDR3 is 19 amino acids long. The CDR3 DNA reads as TGTGCCAGCAGCTTTGGACTAGCGGGTACCCTTTTGAACACCGGGGAGCTGTTTTTT. Translating gives CASSFGLAGTLLNTGELFF.

This chain connects TRBV19 to TRBJ2-5; weak D call: TRBD1 (6 bases). V shed 7 bases and J shed 4 bases, with 19 bases lying between them. The CDR3 runs to 15 residues. Germline CDR1 and CDR2: LNHDA and SQIVND (reference sequence). The CDR3 sequence: CASKKQGDWGETQYF. CDR3 in DNA: TGTGCCAGTAAAAAACAGGGTGATTGGGGAGAGACCCAGTACTTC.

The rearrangement links TRBV3-1 (or the pseudogene TRBV3-2) to TRBJ2-7; 9 bases match TRBD2. Germline V gene sequence: CDR1 LGHDT, CDR2 YNNKEL (reference sequence). The CDR3 length is 14 residues. J was trimmed by 4 bases and V by 4 bases; bases with no gene match: 5. The CDR3 sequence: CASSLSGSEYEQYF. The DNA of the CDR3 is TGTGCCAGCAGCCTTAGCGGGAGTGAGTACGAGCAGTACTTC.

J is TRBJ2-2 and V is TRBV24-1; 7 positions agree with TRBD1. CDR1 and CDR2 (germline): KGHDR, SFDVKD. There are 16 residues in the CDR3. J was trimmed by 5 bases and V by 4 bases; bases with no gene match: 9. The CDR3 reads CATSDKRGLGTGELFF. CDR3 DNA: TGTGCCACCAGTGACAAAAGGGGGCTTGGGACCGGGGAGCTGTTTTTT.

This clone was counted only a few times. The gene calls are TRBV5-4 and TRBJ1-2; D call uncertain. Germline V CDR1 and CDR2: SGHNT, YYREEE (reference sequence). The germline V and J ends were trimmed by 0 bases and 5 bases, with 14 bases remaining between them. The CDR3 is 15 amino acids. As DNA, the CDR3 is TGTGCCAGCAGCTTGGCGGGGAGGACTTGGTATGGCTACACCTTC. Protein sequence: CASSLAGRTWYGYTF.

The chain uses TRBV7-8 and TRBJ1-5; no clear D. CDR1 and CDR2 (germline): SGHVS, FQNEAQ. The CDR3 has 15 residues. Trimming shortened V by 4 bases and J by 0 bases, and 10 bases separated the two germline ends. The CDR3 DNA reads as TGTGCCAGCAGCTCACAGACCAATAGCAATCAGCCCCAGCATTTT. Translation gives CASSSQTNSNQPQHF.

The CDR3, as DNA: TGCAGCGTTGATATAGAGGGTTACGAGCAGTACTTC. This sequence encodes CSVDIEGYEQYF. This chain joins TRBV29-1 and TRBJ2-7; D is perhaps TRBD2 (5 bases). V gave up 3 bases and J gave up 4 bases, with 10 bases separating them. The CDR3 consists of 12 residues. Germline V gives CDR1 SQVTM, CDR2 ANQGSEA.

CDR3 DNA sequence: TGTGCCAGTGCTAGCGGGAGGGCCAGGGAGCAGTTCTTC. Translated: CASASGRAREQFF. The gene calls are TRBV19 and TRBJ2-1; TRBD2 agrees at 12 bases. The germline V gene encodes CDR1 LNHDA and CDR2 SQIVND (reference sequence). The CDR3 is 13 amino acids. V lost 8 bases and J lost 10; bases outside the gene matches: 6.

The chain couples TRBV19 to TRBJ1-4; possibly TRBD1 for D (6 bases). V shed 6 bases and J shed 3 bases, with 11 bases lying between them. The V gene's germline CDR1 is LNHDA and CDR2 SQIVND (reference sequence). The CDR3 is made up of 14 amino acids. The CDR3 region has the DNA TGTGCCAGTAGAGTGCCAGGGGCTAATGAAAAACTGTTTTTT. This translates into CASRVPGANEKLFF.

In its sample, this clone was seen a few times. The chain links TRBV12-3 or TRBV12-4 to TRBJ1-1; no definite D call. V shed 3 bases and J shed 4 bases, with 9 bases lying between them. The CDR3 has 13 amino acids. The CDR3: CASSFITATEAFF. Here the CDR3 DNA reads TGTGCCAGCAGTTTTATAACAGCCACTGAAGCTTTCTTT.

The genes are TRBV6-1 and TRBJ1-5; D ambiguous. Trimming shortened V by 2 bases and J by 1 base, and 9 bases separated the two germline ends. The germline V gene encodes CDR1 MNHNS and CDR2 SASEGT. The CDR3 covers 15 residues. In DNA, the CDR3 is TGTGCCAGCAGTGAACGAGGGAGAAGCAATCAGCCCCAGCATTTT. Translated, it gives CASSERGRSNQPQHF.

The CDR3 region is CASSPAGGEKLFF. The CDR3 DNA is TGTGCCAGCAGCCCGGCAGGAGGGGAAAAACTGTTTTTT. The chain couples TRBV2 to TRBJ1-4; D not certain. CDR1 SNHLY and CDR2 FYNNEI come from the germline V gene. This CDR3 is built from 13 residues. V was clipped by 6 bases and J by 8 bases, with 13 bases between them.

The CDR3 region is CASSDSISNQPQHF. The CDR3 coding sequence is TGTGCCTCCTCGGACAGTATAAGCAATCAGCCCCAGCATTTT. The chain employs TRBV18 and TRBJ1-5, with a tentative D call TRBD1 (6 bases). The CDR3 runs to 14 residues. Germline lookup yields CDR1 KGHSH and CDR2 LQKENI. V lost 11 bases and J lost 1, with 15 bases in between.

The V call is TRBV6-5, the J call TRBJ1-2; D uncertain. CDR1 and CDR2 (germline): MNHEY, SVGAGI. The CDR3 sequence is 14 residues long. V was shortened by 8 bases and J by 8 bases, with 21 bases between the two germline ends. Here the CDR3 DNA reads TGTGCCAGCCGCGAATCAGGAACCTTGTTGGGCTACACCTTC. This translates into CASRESGTLLGYTF.

In DNA, the CDR3 is TGTGCCAGTAGTATTATAGCGGGGGACGGGGAGCTGTTTTTT. It yields the protein CASSIIAGDGELFF. The V and J genes are TRBV19 and TRBJ2-2, with 9 positions matching TRBD2. In germline, CDR1 is LNHDA, CDR2 SQIVND (reference sequence). The V gene end was trimmed by 3 bases and the J gene end by 7 bases; junction bases not matched to a gene: 3. The CDR3 is 14 residues long.

This sequence joins TRBV28 and TRBJ1-5; D may be TRBD1 (5 bases). CDR1 is MDHEN, CDR2 SYDVKM, per germline. CDR3 length equals 15 residues. V lost 1 base to trimming and J lost 2 bases, with 9 bases between them. In nucleotides, the CDR3 is TGTGCCAGCAGTTTATTGGGGGGGGGCAATCAGCCCCAGCATTTT. Translating gives CASSLLGGGNQPQHF.

This clone has only a few counts. This chain connects TRBV5-1 to TRBJ2-5; 11 bases map to TRBD2. With V trimmed by 3 bases and J by 5 bases, 9 bases remained unmatched. The V gene's germline CDR1 is SGHRS and CDR2 YFSETQ. The CDR3 is 16 amino acids. DNA for the CDR3: TGCGCCAGCAGCTCTAGCGGGGGGATTCGTAGGGAGACCCAGTACTTC. Amino acid sequence: CASSSSGGIRRETQYF.